The 28 T cell receptor beta chains below all came from one sample that was sequenced in a study of blood T cell repertoires in COVID-19. Generated by immunoSEQ multiplex PCR, the TCRdb table keeps only in-frame clones and is missing some. The sample has approximately 250,000 clones; around nine tenths are singletons. Material: peripheral blood. The origin of the receptors is a man under 40 with active or convalescent COVID-19.

The chain couples TRBV7-2 to TRBJ2-5; D may be TRBD2 (5 bases). Between the trimmed V and J ends, which lost 1 base and 1 base, there was a span of 7 bases. CDR1 is SGHTA and CDR2 is FQGNSA in the germline V gene. The CDR3 loop spans 14 amino acids. The CDR3 sequence: CASSLGTSQETQYF. The CDR3 DNA is TGTGCCAGCAGCTTAGGGACTTCCCAAGAGACCCAGTACTTC.

This rearrangement joins TRBV9 to TRBJ2-5; 9 positions match TRBD2. The CDR3 length is 16 residues. V shed 0 bases, J shed 2 bases, and the junction held 5 bases outside the gene matches. Germline-derived CDR1 and CDR2 are SGDLS and YYNGEE. The CDR3 spells CASSVGSLAGQETQYF. Written as DNA, the CDR3 is TGTGCCAGCAGCGTAGGGTCCCTAGCGGGGCAAGAGACCCAGTACTTC.

This chain links TRBV7-2 with TRBJ1-1; D may be TRBD1 (5 bases). The V gene lost 2 bases and the J gene lost 3 bases, with 13 bases spanning the gap. Germline V gives CDR1 SGHTA, CDR2 FQGNSA. The CDR3 spans 15 residues. The CDR3 DNA reads TGTGCCAGCAGCTTATACGGGAGAGGGGACACTGAAGCTTTCTTT. Its translation: CASSLYGRGDTEAFF.

The chain links TRBV7-8 to TRBJ2-5, with 7 bases fitting TRBD1. CDR3 length equals 15 residues. From germline, CDR1 is SGHVS and CDR2 FQNEAQ. J lost 6 bases, V lost 0 bases, and 7 bases had no gene match. DNA of the CDR3: TGTGCCAGCAGCTTAGCGGAAGACAGGGTAAAGACCCAGTACTTC. It translates to CASSLAEDRVKTQYF.

The CDR3 sequence: CASSSLDKYNEQFF. CDR3 bases: TGTGCCAGCAGCTCATTGGACAAGTACAATGAGCAGTTCTTC. The V and J genes are TRBV11-2 and TRBJ2-1; maybe TRBD1 (5 bases). Trimming shortened V by 4 bases and J by 4 bases, and 11 bases separated the two germline ends. Per germline, CDR1 SGHAT and CDR2 FQNNGV. This CDR3 is 14 amino acids long.

The chain is built from TRBV5-1 and TRBJ1-1; tentative D call: TRBD1 (5 bases). CDR3 length: 14 amino acids. Germline values: CDR1 SGHRS, CDR2 YFSETQ. Trimming took 4 bases from V and 1 from J, leaving 11 bases between them. CDR3 sequence reads: CASSTPTANTEAFF. The CDR3 DNA reads TGCGCCAGCAGCACCCCGACAGCGAACACTGAAGCTTTCTTT.

The V gene is TRBV28, the J gene TRBJ2-7, with 14 bases aligning to TRBD2. CDR1 and CDR2 (germline): MDHEN, SYDVKM. The CDR3 spans 14 residues. J lost 8 bases, V lost 5 bases, and 5 bases had no gene match. CDR3 sequence: CASSLGLAGAQQYF. In nucleotides, the CDR3 is TGTGCCAGCAGTCTGGGACTAGCGGGGGCTCAGCAGTACTTC.

This clone was detected only a few times. The V call is TRBV5-4, the J call TRBJ1-5; TRBD1 is a possible D gene (5 bases). The ends were cut back, 0 bases at V and 5 bases at J, with 12 bases in the middle. Germline V lookup: CDR1 SGHNT, CDR2 YYREEE (reference sequence). This CDR3 region has 15 residues. CDR3 sequence (DNA): TGTGCCAGCAGCTTGGATGCGGGGACGGATCAGCCCCAGCATTTT. Translating gives CASSLDAGTDQPQHF.

This clone was recorded once. The V gene is TRBV6-6, the J gene TRBJ2-1, with TRBD2 matching over 16 bases. This CDR3 is built from 19 residues. Germline assignment: CDR1 MNHNY and CDR2 SVGAGI (reference sequence). Trimming cost V 5 bases and J 4 bases; bases outside gene matches: 11. In DNA, the CDR3 is TGTGCCAGCAGTCTCATACCGGGACTAGCGGGGGGGCGGTACAATGAGCAGTTCTTC. Amino acid sequence: CASSLIPGLAGGRYNEQFF.

The chain combines TRBV19 with TRBJ2-1; possibly TRBD2 for D (6 bases). This CDR3 spans 14 amino acids. Trimming took off 9 bases at V and 0 bases at J, with 12 bases between the two ends. In germline, CDR1 is LNHDA, CDR2 SQIVND (reference sequence). The CDR3 is CASGGGSSYNEQFF. The CDR3 nucleotides read TGTGCCAGCGGTGGGGGGAGCTCCTACAATGAGCAGTTCTTC.

This sequence joins TRBV2 and TRBJ1-1; a possible D gene is TRBD1 (6 bases). The CDR3 totals 12 residues. Trimming removed 11 bases at V and 7 bases at J, with 17 bases between. The V gene's germline CDR1 is SNHLY and CDR2 FYNNEI. The CDR3: CAGHGGALEAFF. The CDR3 DNA sequence: TGTGCCGGTCATGGGGGGGCACTTGAAGCTTTCTTT.

This chain links TRBV5-4 with TRBJ2-7; D might be TRBD1 (6 bases). The germline V gene encodes CDR1 SGHNT and CDR2 YYREEE (reference sequence). V gave up 4 bases and J gave up 3 bases, with 14 bases separating them. The CDR3 has 14 amino acids. In DNA form, the CDR3 reads TGTGCCAGCAGCCTGACCGGGACATTCTACGAGCAGTACTTC. This gives the protein CASSLTGTFYEQYF.

This clone was counted only a few times. J is TRBJ2-7 and V is TRBV5-5; D might be TRBD2 (6 bases). The CDR3 extends over 14 amino acids. Germline V gene data show CDR1 as SGHKS and CDR2 as YYEKEE (reference sequence). V lost 0 bases to trimming and J lost 3 bases, with 10 bases between them. The CDR3 spells CASSLGRENYEQYF. CDR3 DNA sequence: TGTGCCAGCAGCTTGGGACGGGAGAACTACGAGCAGTACTTC. Drawing the rest from reference TRBV5-5 and TRBJ2-7, the complete variable domain is DAGVTQSPTHLIKTRGQQVTLRCSPISGHKSVSWYQQVLGQGPQFIFQYYEKEERGRGNFPDRFSARQFPNYSSELNVNALLLGDSALYLCASSLGRENYEQYFGPGTRLTVT.

The chain couples TRBV2 to TRBJ1-3; tentative D call: TRBD1 (5 bases). CDR3 length equals 15 residues. Germline V CDR1 and CDR2: SNHLY, FYNNEI. The V end was cut by 5 bases, the J end by 1 base, with 12 bases between. DNA for the CDR3: TGTGCCAGCAGTCAAACAGGAACGTCTGGAAACACCATATATTTT. This encodes CASSQTGTSGNTIYF.

This clone was detected only a few times. This sequence joins TRBV19 and TRBJ1-1, with a weak D call TRBD1 (6 bases). Germline assignment: CDR1 LNHDA and CDR2 SQIVND (reference sequence). The CDR3 contains 16 residues. Deletions cut 6 bases from V and 1 base from J, with 18 bases between. The CDR3 spells CASSFQPGQKNTEAFF. CDR3 nucleotides: TGTGCCAGTAGCTTCCAACCGGGACAAAAGAACACTGAAGCTTTCTTT.

J is TRBJ2-7 and V is TRBV9; tentatively, D is TRBD2 (5 bases). The germline V gene encodes CDR1 SGDLS and CDR2 YYNGEE. The germline V and J ends were trimmed by 2 bases and 5 bases, with 17 bases remaining between them. CDR3 length: 15 residues. This CDR3 is CASSVSGNSVHEQYF. The CDR3 DNA is TGTGCCAGCAGCGTTTCGGGGAACTCCGTCCACGAGCAGTACTTC.

This rearrangement joins TRBV7-2 to TRBJ2-7; 10 positions match TRBD1. The CDR3 is made up of 14 amino acids. The trim removed 2 bases at V and 5 bases at J, leaving 3 bases unmatched. Germline CDR1 reads SGHTA; CDR2 reads FQGNSA. The CDR3 region has the DNA TGTGCCAGCAGCTTACGAGGACAGGGGGACGAGCAGTACTTC. Translated, it gives CASSLRGQGDEQYF.

The CDR3 loop is CASSYGQGPNYGYTF. The CDR3 nucleotides read TGTGCCAGCAGTTACGGGCAGGGCCCTAACTATGGCTACACCTTC. The J gene is TRBJ1-2, the V gene TRBV6-5; a weak D match, TRBD1 (5 bases). This CDR3 is 15 amino acids long. The V gene lost 2 bases and the J gene lost 0 bases, with 10 bases spanning the gap. Germline V CDR1 and CDR2: MNHEY, SVGAGI.

The chain joins TRBV7-2 to TRBJ1-5; D is uncertain. Germline-derived CDR1 and CDR2 are SGHTA and FQGNSA. The CDR3 runs to 15 residues. V was trimmed by 5 bases and J by 5 bases, leaving 16 bases between them. CDR3 bases: TGTGCCAGCAGCAGGAGAGGTCGGGAGGATCAGCCCCAGCATTTT. Its protein is CASSRRGREDQPQHF. The full variable domain, rest sourced from reference TRBV7-2 and TRBJ1-5, is GAGVSQSPSNKVTEKGKDVELRCDPISGHTALYWYRQSLGQGLEFLIYFQGNSAPDKSGLPSDRFSAERTGGSVSTLTIQRTQQEDSAVYLCASSRRGREDQPQHFGDGTRLSIL.

V and J are TRBV4-3 and TRBJ2-1; D might be TRBD1 (6 bases). This CDR3 is 16 amino acids long. The V end was cut by 0 bases, the J end by 7 bases, with 16 bases between. Germline loops: CDR1 LGHNA, CDR2 YSLEER. The CDR3 protein is CASSQDSEYRVNEQFF. CDR3 coding DNA: TGCGCCAGCAGCCAAGATTCCGAGTACAGGGTGAATGAGCAGTTCTTC.

In this sample, this clone turned up once. This rearrangement joins TRBV19 to TRBJ2-7; perhaps TRBD1 as D (6 bases). The CDR3 is made up of 12 amino acids. Germline assignment: CDR1 LNHDA and CDR2 SQIVND (reference sequence). V lost 8 bases and J lost 10, with 18 bases in between. The CDR3, as DNA: TGTGCCAGTGGGACAAATTCTTTCCCCCAGTACTTC. Residues: CASGTNSFPQYF. Based on the CDR3 plus reference TRBV19 and TRBJ2-7, the full variable domain is DGGITQSPKYLFRKEGQNVTLSCEQNLNHDAMYWYRQDPGQGLRLIYYSQIVNDFQKGDIAEGYSVSREKKESFPLTVTSAQKNPTAFYLCASGTNSFPQYFGPGTRLTVT.

V gene TRBV4-1 combines with J gene TRBJ1-1; 7 nucleotides match TRBD1. The CDR3 sequence is 15 residues long. Germline CDR1 reads MGHRA; CDR2 reads YSYEKL. The junction had 3 bases not matched to a gene; V was cut back by 1 base and J by 1 base. DNA for the CDR3: TGCGCCAGCAGCCAAGTGGGACAGCGGAACACTGAAGCTTTCTTT. This gives the protein CASSQVGQRNTEAFF.

The chain links TRBV24-1 to TRBJ1-5; unclear D gene. The germline V gene encodes CDR1 KGHDR and CDR2 SFDVKD. V was cut by 12 bases and J by 2 bases, with 13 bases left in between. This CDR3 is built from 13 residues. For the CDR3, the DNA is TGTGCCTTGGGCCCATGCGGCAATCAGCCCCAGCATTTT. Protein product: CALGPCGNQPQHF.

This clone occurred once. The chain joins TRBV5-6 to TRBJ2-7, with 7 bases matching TRBD1. Looked up from germline, CDR1 is SGHDT and CDR2 is YYEEEE. This CDR3 region has 14 residues. The trim removed 0 bases at V and 3 bases at J, leaving 3 bases unmatched. This CDR3 reads CASSLGDSHYEQYF. The CDR3, as DNA: TGTGCCAGCAGCTTGGGGGACAGTCACTACGAGCAGTACTTC.

This chain connects TRBV7-8 to TRBJ1-1, with D possibly matching TRBD1 (6 bases). V gave up 0 bases and J gave up 6 bases, with 14 bases separating them. The length of the CDR3 is 15 residues. Per the germline V gene, CDR1 is SGHVS and CDR2 is FQNEAQ. For the CDR3, the DNA is TGTGCCAGCAGCTTAGCCCTACAGGGAAGCGCTGAAGCTTTCTTT. Translated, it gives CASSLALQGSAEAFF.

The chain combines TRBV27 with TRBJ1-1, with no clear D. The germline V and J ends were trimmed by 8 bases and 2 bases, with 12 bases remaining between them. Germline values: CDR1 MNHEY, CDR2 SMNVEV (reference sequence). The CDR3 spans 13 residues. DNA of the CDR3: TGTGCCAGCTCCGAAGGAGTTAACACTGAAGCTTTCTTT. Translation gives CASSEGVNTEAFF.

The chain's CDR3 is CSVSGPPSWELFF. For the CDR3, the DNA is TGCAGCGTGTCGGGTCCCCCATCCTGGGAGCTGTTTTTT. The chain recombines TRBV29-1 with TRBJ2-2, with D unclear. CDR3 length: 13 residues. CDR1 and CDR2 (germline): SQVTM, ANQGSEA. V was trimmed by 6 bases and J by 9 bases, leaving 17 bases between them.

The CDR3 DNA is TGCGCCAGCAGCTTGTTGGGCTCCGATACGCAGTATTTT. Residues: CASSLLGSDTQYF. V gene TRBV5-1 combines with J gene TRBJ2-3; D unclear. This CDR3 is 13 amino acids long. Germline V CDR1 and CDR2: SGHRS, YFSETQ. V was clipped by 1 base and J by 6 bases, with 9 bases between them. Full variable domain (missing parts from reference TRBV5-1 and TRBJ2-3): KAGVTQTPRYLIKTRGQQVTLSCSPISGHRSVSWYQQTPGQGLQFLFEYFSETQRNKGNFPGRFSGRQFSNSRSEMNVSTLELGDSALYLCASSLLGSDTQYFGPGTRLTVL.